This TCR beta chain was obtained from a study of blood T cell repertoires in COVID-19 (dated by TCRdb to the early 2020s). About the full investigation: Samples covering the acute and convalescent phases of COVID-19 were provided by collaborators in the United States, Italy and Spain. The sample metadata nearly always contained a de-identified subject ID, COVID-19 status, age in years and sex. The repertoires were made available in a free public database intended to serve as a resource for research on the immune response to SARS-CoV-2. The prospective study material was composed of cDNA or gDNA derived from T cells, B-cell-depleted T cells, or PBMCs. Deeply sampled blood TCRbeta repertoires from subjects exposed to, actively infected with, or recovered from COVID-19 were included in the dataset. The samples were drawn from two sources: the first 160 participants of the ongoing ImmuneRACE study, and fewer than 1,500 subjects contributed by 6 global collaborators. Where HLA class I and class II types were available, the types were taken from metadata supplied by the sample provider, not from assay-based typing.

Here V drops 3 bases and J drops 7 bases, and the junction holds 15 bases not matched to any gene. The germline V gene encodes CDR1 LNHDA and CDR2 SQIVND (reference sequence). The CDR3, from cysteine to phenylalanine, totals 18 residues. Only the CDR3 DNA is retained, 54 bases long and in frame from the first base. The immunoSEQ Assay, a bias-controlled multiplex PCR, was used to amplify TCRbeta CDR3 regions from genomic DNA. The study's processing was this. Within the assay, amplification of reference gene primers was used to estimate how many nucleated cells each sample contained. To quantify the absolute abundance of each unique TCRbeta CDR3 rearrangement, sequence reads were collapsed and filtered. For each sample, productive Simpson clonality was calculated as the square root of Simpson's diversity index across productive rearrangements. In its TCRdb copy, this immuneACCESS table keeps in-frame sequences only and misses some clones. Where compared with another copy, unresolved V genes explain less than half of these, and the others have no known cause. That table gives V, J and clone size, and the DNA gave D and trimming. The sample includes more than 35,000 clones, with 70% to 90% observed a single time. The ten largest clonotypes hold approximately 4.8% of the sample.

With regard to this clone: Its specific antigen is unknown. Qualities for individual bases were not recorded, and no much larger clone is one base off.

Results and caveats for the whole study, not just this receptor: Clinical and demographic metadata were provided uncurated, with the amount varying by source and participant.

The collaborating institutions used their own protocols to collect whole blood in K2EDTA tubes. For TCRbeta analysis, collaborators shipped samples as frozen whole blood, isolated PBMCs, or DNA extracted from either of those sample types. The sequencing input was peripheral blood. This chain is built from TRBV19 and TRBJ1-5; 10 central bases correspond to TRBD1. The source of this sequence is a human donor in a cohort sampled during active COVID-19. The CDR3 protein: CASSIQQPARDRGQPQHF. The DNA reads TGTGCCAGTAGTATTCAGCAGCCAGCGCGGGACAGGGGACAGCCCCAGCATTTT. Supplemented by the reference TRBV19 and TRBJ1-5 proteins around the CDR3, the complete variable domain is DGGITQSPKYLFRKEGQNVTLSCEQNLNHDAMYWYRQDPGQGLRLIYYSQIVNDFQKGDIAEGYSVSREKKESFPLTVTSAQKNPTAFYLCASSIQQPARDRGQPQHFGDGTRLSIL.